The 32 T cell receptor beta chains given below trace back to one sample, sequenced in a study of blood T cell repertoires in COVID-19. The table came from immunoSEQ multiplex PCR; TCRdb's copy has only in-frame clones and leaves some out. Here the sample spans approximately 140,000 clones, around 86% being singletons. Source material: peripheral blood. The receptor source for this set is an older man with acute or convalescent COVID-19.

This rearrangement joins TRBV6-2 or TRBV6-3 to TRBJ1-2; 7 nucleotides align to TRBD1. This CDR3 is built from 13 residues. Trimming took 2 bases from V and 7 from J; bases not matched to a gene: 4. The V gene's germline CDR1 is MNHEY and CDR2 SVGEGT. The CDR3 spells CASSYEGARGYTF. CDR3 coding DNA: TGTGCCAGCAGTTACGAGGGGGCGCGTGGCTACACCTTC.

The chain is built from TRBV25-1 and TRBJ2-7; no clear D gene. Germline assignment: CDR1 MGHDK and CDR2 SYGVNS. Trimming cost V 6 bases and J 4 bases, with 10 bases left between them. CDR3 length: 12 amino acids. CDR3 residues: CASRSSEYEQYF. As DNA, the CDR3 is TGTGCCAGCAGGAGTAGTGAATACGAGCAGTACTTC.

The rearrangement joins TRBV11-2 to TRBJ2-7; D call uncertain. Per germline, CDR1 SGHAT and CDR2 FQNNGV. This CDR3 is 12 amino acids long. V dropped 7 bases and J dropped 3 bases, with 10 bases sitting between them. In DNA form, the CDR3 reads TGTGCCAGCAACTCACCTGGCTACGAGCAGTACTTC. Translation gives CASNSPGYEQYF. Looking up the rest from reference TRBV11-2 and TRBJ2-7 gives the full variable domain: EAGVAQSPRYKIIEKRQSVAFWCNPISGHATLYWYQQILGQGPKLLIQFQNNGVVDDSQLPKDRFSAERLKGVDSTLKIQPAKLEDSAVYLCASNSPGYEQYFGPGTRLTVT.

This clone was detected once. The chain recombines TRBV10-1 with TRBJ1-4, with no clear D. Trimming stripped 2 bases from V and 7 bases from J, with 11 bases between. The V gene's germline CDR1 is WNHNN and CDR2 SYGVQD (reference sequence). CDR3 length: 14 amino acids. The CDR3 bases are TGCGCCAGCAGTGAGAAATCCCCGGGTGAAAAACTGTTTTTT. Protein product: CASSEKSPGEKLFF.

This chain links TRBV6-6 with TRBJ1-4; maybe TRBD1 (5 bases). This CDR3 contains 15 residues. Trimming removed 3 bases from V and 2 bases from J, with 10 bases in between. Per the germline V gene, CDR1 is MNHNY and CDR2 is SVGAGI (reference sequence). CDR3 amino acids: CASSYRGSTNEKLFF. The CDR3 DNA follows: TGTGCCAGCAGTTATAGGGGATCCACTAATGAAAAACTGTTTTTT.

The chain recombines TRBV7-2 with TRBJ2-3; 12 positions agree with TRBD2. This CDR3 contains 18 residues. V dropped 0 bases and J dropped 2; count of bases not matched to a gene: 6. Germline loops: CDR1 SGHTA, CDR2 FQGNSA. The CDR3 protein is CASSLALLAGGNTDTQYF. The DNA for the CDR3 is TGTGCCAGCAGCTTAGCGCTTCTAGCGGGAGGGAACACAGATACGCAGTATTTT.

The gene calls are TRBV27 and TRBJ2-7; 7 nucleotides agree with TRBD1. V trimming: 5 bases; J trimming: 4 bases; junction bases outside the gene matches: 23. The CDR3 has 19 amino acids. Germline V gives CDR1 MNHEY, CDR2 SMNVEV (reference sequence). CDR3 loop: CASSPTRRIRQGLRYEQYF. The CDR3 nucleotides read TGTGCCAGCAGTCCCACCCGCCGGATACGACAGGGCCTACGGTACGAGCAGTACTTC.

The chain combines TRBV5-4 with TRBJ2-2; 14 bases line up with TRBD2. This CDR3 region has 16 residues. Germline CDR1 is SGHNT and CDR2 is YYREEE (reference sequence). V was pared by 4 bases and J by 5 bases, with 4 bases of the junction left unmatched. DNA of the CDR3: TGTGCCAGCAGCCCCGGACTAGCGGGAGGAACCGGGGAGCTGTTTTTT. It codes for CASSPGLAGGTGELFF.

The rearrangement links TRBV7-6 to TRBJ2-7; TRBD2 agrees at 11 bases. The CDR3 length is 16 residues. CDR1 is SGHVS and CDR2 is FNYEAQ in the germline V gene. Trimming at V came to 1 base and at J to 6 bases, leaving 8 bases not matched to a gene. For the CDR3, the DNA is TGTGCCAGCAGCTTAGTAGCCCAACTAGCGGGAGTCGAGCAGTACTTC. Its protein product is CASSLVAQLAGVEQYF.

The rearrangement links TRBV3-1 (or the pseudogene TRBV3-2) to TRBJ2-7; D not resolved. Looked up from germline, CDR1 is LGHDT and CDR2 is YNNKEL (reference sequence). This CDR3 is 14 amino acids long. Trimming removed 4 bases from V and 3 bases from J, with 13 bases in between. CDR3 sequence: CASSPGPGGYEQYF. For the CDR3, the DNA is TGTGCCAGCAGCCCCGGTCCGGGTGGCTACGAGCAGTACTTC.

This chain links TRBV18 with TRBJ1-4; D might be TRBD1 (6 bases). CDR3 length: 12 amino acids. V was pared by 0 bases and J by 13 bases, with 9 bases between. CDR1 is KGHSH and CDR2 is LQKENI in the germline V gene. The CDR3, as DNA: TGTGCCAGCTCACCACCGACAGGAGTACTGTTTTTT. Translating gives CASSPPTGVLFF.

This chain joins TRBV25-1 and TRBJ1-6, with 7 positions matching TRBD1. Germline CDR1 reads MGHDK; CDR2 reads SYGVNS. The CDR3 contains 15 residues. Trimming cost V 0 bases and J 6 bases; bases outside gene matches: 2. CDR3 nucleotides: TGTGCCAGCAGTGAATACCAGGGGGGTAATTCACCCCTCCACTTT. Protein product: CASSEYQGGNSPLHF. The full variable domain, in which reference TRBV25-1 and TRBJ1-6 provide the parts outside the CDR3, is EADIYQTPRYLVIGTGKKITLECSQTMGHDKMYWYQQDPGMELHLIHYSYGVNSTEKGDLSSESTVSRIRTEHFPLTLESARPSHTSQYLCASSEYQGGNSPLHFGNGTRLTVT.

CDR3 region: CARRTCFEQYF. CDR3 nucleotides: TGCGCCAGGAGGACATGCTTCGAGCAGTACTTC. The V call is TRBV23-1, the J call TRBJ2-7, with D tentatively TRBD1 (5 bases). TRBV23-1 is an open reading frame, and its role is uncertain. This CDR3 contains 11 residues. V was shortened by 9 bases and J by 6 bases, with 12 bases between the two germline ends.

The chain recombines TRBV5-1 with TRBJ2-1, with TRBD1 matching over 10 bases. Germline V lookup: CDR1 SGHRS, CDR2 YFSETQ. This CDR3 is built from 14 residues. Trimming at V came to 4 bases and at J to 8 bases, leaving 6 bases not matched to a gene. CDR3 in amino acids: CASSPDRGRYEQFF. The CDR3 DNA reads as TGCGCCAGCAGCCCGGACAGGGGGAGGTATGAGCAGTTCTTC.

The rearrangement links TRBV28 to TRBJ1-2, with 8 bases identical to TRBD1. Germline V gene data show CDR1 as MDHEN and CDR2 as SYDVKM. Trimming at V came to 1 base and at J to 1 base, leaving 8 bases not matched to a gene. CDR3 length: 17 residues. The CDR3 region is CASSLSGTGANNYGYTF. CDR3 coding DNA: TGTGCCAGCAGTTTATCCGGGACAGGAGCCAATAACTATGGCTACACCTTC.

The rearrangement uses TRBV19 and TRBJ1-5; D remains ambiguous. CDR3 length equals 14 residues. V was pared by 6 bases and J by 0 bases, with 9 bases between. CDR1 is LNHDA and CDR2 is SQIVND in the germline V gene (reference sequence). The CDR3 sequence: CASSFGDSNQPQHF. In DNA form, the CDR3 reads TGTGCCAGTAGCTTCGGGGATAGCAATCAGCCCCAGCATTTT.

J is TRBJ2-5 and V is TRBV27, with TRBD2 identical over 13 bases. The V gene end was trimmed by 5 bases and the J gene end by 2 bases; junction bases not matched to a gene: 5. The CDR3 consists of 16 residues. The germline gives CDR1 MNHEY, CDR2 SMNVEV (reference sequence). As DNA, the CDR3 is TGTGCCAGCAGTACGGGACTAGCGGGGTTACAAGAGACCCAGTACTTC. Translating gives CASSTGLAGLQETQYF.

In DNA form, the CDR3 reads TGCGCCAGCAGCTTGGATGGCAGGGGGCAGGTAGATACGCAGTATTTT. Its protein product is CASSLDGRGQVDTQYF. This chain uses TRBV5-1 with TRBJ2-3; 8 positions match TRBD1. Germline V lookup: CDR1 SGHRS, CDR2 YFSETQ. CDR3 length equals 16 residues. V lost 0 bases, J lost 5 bases, and 8 bases stayed unmatched. The variable domain in full, completed from reference TRBV5-1 and TRBJ2-3, reads KAGVTQTPRYLIKTRGQQVTLSCSPISGHRSVSWYQQTPGQGLQFLFEYFSETQRNKGNFPGRFSGRQFSNSRSEMNVSTLELGDSALYLCASSLDGRGQVDTQYFGPGTRLTVL.

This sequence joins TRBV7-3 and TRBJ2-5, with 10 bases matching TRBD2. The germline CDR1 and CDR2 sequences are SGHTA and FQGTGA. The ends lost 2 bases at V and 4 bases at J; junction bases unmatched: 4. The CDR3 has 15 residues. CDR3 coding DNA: TGTGCCAGCAGCTTAGAGAGACTAGCGGGAGAGACCCAGTACTTC. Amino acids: CASSLERLAGETQYF.

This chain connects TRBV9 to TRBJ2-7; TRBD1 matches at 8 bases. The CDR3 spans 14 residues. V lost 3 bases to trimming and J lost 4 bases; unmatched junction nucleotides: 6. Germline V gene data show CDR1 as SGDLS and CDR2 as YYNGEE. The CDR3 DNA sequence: TGTGCCAGCAGCGGCCGGGACAGGTTATACGAGCAGTACTTC. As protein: CASSGRDRLYEQYF.

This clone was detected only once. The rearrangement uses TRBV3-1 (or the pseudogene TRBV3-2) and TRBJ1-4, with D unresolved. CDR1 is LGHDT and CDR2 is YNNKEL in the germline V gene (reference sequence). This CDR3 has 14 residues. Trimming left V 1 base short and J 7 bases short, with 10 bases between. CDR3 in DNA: TGTGCCAGCAGCCAAGTTACCTTCAGTGAAAAACTGTTTTTT. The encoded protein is CASSQVTFSEKLFF.

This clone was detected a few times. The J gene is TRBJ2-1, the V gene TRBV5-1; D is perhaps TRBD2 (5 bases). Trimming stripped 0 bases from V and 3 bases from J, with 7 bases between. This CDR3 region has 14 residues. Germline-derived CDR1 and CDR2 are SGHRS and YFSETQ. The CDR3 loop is CASSLDGVYNEQFF. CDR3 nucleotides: TGCGCCAGCAGCTTGGACGGGGTCTACAATGAGCAGTTCTTC.

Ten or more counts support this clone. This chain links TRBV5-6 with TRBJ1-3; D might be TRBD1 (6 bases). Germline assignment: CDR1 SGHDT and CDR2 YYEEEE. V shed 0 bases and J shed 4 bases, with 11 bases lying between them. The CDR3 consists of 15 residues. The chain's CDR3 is CASSLAGVRGNTIYF. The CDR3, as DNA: TGTGCCAGCAGCTTGGCAGGGGTGAGGGGAAACACCATATATTTT.

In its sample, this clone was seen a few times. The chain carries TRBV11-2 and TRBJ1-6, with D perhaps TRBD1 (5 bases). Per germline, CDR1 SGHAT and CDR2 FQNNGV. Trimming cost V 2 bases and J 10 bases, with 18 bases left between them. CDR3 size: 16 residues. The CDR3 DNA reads TGTGCCAGCAGCTTATTCGTCTCTAGGGGAGGGTCACCCCTCCACTTT. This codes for CASSLFVSRGGSPLHF.

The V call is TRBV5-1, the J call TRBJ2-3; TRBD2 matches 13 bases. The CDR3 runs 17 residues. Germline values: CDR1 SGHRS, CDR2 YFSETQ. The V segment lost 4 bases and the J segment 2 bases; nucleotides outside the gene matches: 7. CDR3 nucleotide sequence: TGCGCCAGCAGCATGGGGACTAGCGGGACTCTCACAGATACGCAGTATTTT. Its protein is CASSMGTSGTLTDTQYF.

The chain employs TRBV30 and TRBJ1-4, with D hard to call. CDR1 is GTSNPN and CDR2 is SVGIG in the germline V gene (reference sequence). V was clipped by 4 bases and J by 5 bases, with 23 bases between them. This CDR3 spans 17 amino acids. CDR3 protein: CAWTPGDSGWGNEKLFF. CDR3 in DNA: TGTGCCTGGACCCCCGGAGATTCGGGGTGGGGAAATGAAAAACTGTTTTTT.

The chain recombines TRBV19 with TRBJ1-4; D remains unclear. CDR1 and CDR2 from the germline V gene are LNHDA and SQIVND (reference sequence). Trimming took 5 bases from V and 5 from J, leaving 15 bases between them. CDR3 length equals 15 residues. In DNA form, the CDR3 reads TGTGCCAGTAGTCCCCAAGGAGTCCCGAATGAAAAACTGTTTTTT. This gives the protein CASSPQGVPNEKLFF. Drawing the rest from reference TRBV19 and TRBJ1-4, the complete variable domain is DGGITQSPKYLFRKEGQNVTLSCEQNLNHDAMYWYRQDPGQGLRLIYYSQIVNDFQKGDIAEGYSVSREKKESFPLTVTSAQKNPTAFYLCASSPQGVPNEKLFFGSGTQLSVL.

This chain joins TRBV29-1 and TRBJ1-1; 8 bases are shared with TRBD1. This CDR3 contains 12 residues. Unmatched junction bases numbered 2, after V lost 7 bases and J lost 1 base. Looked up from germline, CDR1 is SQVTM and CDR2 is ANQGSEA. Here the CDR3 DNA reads TGCAGCGCCGACAGGGGGAACACTGAAGCTTTCTTT. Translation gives CSADRGNTEAFF.

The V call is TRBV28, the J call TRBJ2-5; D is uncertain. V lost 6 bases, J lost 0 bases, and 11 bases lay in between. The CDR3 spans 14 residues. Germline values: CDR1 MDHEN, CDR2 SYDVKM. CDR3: CASSPDIDQETQYF. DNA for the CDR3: TGTGCCAGCAGCCCCGATATAGACCAAGAGACCCAGTACTTC.

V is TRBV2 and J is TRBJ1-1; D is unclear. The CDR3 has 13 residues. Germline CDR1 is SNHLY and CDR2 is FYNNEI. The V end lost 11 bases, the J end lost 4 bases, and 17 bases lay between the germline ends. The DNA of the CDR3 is TGTGCCGGCTCGCGTGAGGAGCGCACTGAAGCTTTCTTT. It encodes CAGSREERTEAFF.

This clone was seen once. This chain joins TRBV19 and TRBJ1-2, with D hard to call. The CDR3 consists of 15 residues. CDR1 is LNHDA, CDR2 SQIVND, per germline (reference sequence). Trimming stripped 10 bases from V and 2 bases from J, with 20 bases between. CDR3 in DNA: TGTGCCACCTTGACATCCACGTTTGCCAACTATGGCTACACCTTC. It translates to CATLTSTFANYGYTF.

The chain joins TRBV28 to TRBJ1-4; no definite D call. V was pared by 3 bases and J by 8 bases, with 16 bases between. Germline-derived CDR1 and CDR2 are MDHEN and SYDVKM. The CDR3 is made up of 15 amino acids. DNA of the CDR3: TGTGCCAGCAGTTTGCGGCCCCTCGGGGTCGAAAAACTGTTTTTT. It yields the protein CASSLRPLGVEKLFF.